A single sample is the source of the 22 T cell receptor beta chains below, sequenced in a study of cytomegalovirus exposure and HLA in healthy donors. Primers: 60 Vbeta forward and 13 Jbeta reverse. The repertoire was sequenced with immunoSEQ multiplex PCR; TCRdb's copy has only in-frame clones and lacks some. The table includes 150,000 to 200,000 clones, around 80% detected once. Sequencing was performed on PBMCs. The receptor set was obtained from a young woman in good health and CMV-seropositive.

This chain joins TRBV6-5 and TRBJ1-3; TRBD1 matches 8 bases. J was trimmed by 11 bases and V by 4 bases; bases with no gene match: 10. Germline-derived CDR1 and CDR2 are MNHEY and SVGAGI. The CDR3 extends over 14 amino acids. As DNA, the CDR3 is TGTGCCAGCAGTTTAGGACAGGGTTTCGACGCCATATATTTT. Encoded protein: CASSLGQGFDAIYF.

The chain couples TRBV29-1 to TRBJ1-2; TRBD1 agrees at 7 bases. This CDR3 comprises 14 residues. CDR1 is SQVTM, CDR2 ANQGSEA, per germline. V lost 7 bases, J lost 2 bases, and 10 bases stayed unmatched. In nucleotides, the CDR3 is TGCAGCGCTGGGACAGACACTCTAAACTATGGCTACACCTTC. It is translated as CSAGTDTLNYGYTF. Full variable domain (missing parts from reference TRBV29-1 and TRBJ1-2): SAVISQKPSRDICQRGTSLTIQCQVDSQVTMMFWYRQQPGQSLTLIATANQGSEATYESGFVIDKFPISRPNLTFSTLTVSNMSPEDSSIYLCSAGTDTLNYGYTFGSGTRLTVV.

The V and J genes are TRBV28 and TRBJ2-1; D call uncertain. The V end lost 3 bases, the J end lost 9 bases, and 9 bases lay between the germline ends. This CDR3 region has 12 residues. CDR1 is MDHEN and CDR2 is SYDVKM in the germline V gene. The CDR3 here is CASSLTYGEQFF. CDR3 bases: TGTGCCAGCAGTTTGACTTACGGTGAGCAGTTCTTC.

This chain links TRBV5-4 with TRBJ2-1; TRBD2 aligns across 11 bases. CDR3 size: 16 residues. V lost 3 bases to trimming and J lost 8 bases; unmatched junction nucleotides: 10. In germline, CDR1 is SGHNT, CDR2 YYREEE (reference sequence). CDR3 residues: CASSSHTSGRPDEQFF. The CDR3 DNA sequence: TGTGCCAGCAGCTCACATACTAGCGGGAGACCGGATGAGCAGTTCTTC.

Only one count was recorded for this clone. The genes are TRBV5-4 and TRBJ1-6; D unresolved. The CDR3 is 13 amino acids. Germline V CDR1 and CDR2: SGHNT, YYREEE (reference sequence). The V end was cut by 0 bases, the J end by 14 bases, with 12 bases between. CDR3 in DNA: TGTGCCAGCAGCTTGGAGAGTCAATCCACCCTCCACTTT. Residues: CASSLESQSTLHF.

The J gene is TRBJ2-1, the V gene TRBV7-9, with unresolved D. Per the germline V gene, CDR1 is SEHNR and CDR2 is FQNEAQ (reference sequence). V lost 4 bases and J 0 bases, leaving 7 bases between the germline ends. The CDR3 has 14 amino acids. The chain's CDR3 is CASSSRSSYNEQFF. The CDR3 DNA sequence: TGTGCCAGCAGCTCGAGGAGCTCCTACAATGAGCAGTTCTTC.

In this sample, this clone turned up a few times. The rearrangement joins TRBV4-3 to TRBJ1-2; D remains ambiguous. This CDR3 comprises 13 residues. Germline assignment: CDR1 LGHNA and CDR2 YSLEER. V shed 0 bases and J shed 4 bases, with 6 bases lying between them. The CDR3, as DNA: TGCGCCAGCAGCCAAGACAGATTCTATGGCTACACCTTC. Its translation: CASSQDRFYGYTF.

This clone turned up a few times. V and J are TRBV20-1 and TRBJ2-1; the D is unclear. The CDR3 is made up of 11 amino acids. Germline V gene data show CDR1 as DFQATT and CDR2 as SNEGSKA (reference sequence). Trimming removed 6 bases from V and 6 bases from J, with 9 bases in between. In DNA, the CDR3 is TGCAGTGCCGCGCGTGCCAATGAGCAGTTCTTC. Translated, it gives CSAARANEQFF.

This clone was seen only a few times. J is TRBJ1-2 and V is TRBV9, with unresolved D. Germline loops: CDR1 SGDLS, CDR2 YYNGEE. The V end lost 4 bases, the J end lost 0 bases, and 13 bases lay between the germline ends. This CDR3 comprises 15 residues. The chain's CDR3 is CASSIRSSANYGYTF. The CDR3, as DNA: TGTGCCAGCAGCATCAGGTCGAGTGCTAACTATGGCTACACCTTC.

The chain employs TRBV2 and TRBJ1-3; TRBD1 might be the D (5 bases). Germline assignment: CDR1 SNHLY and CDR2 FYNNEI. V lost 6 bases and J lost 2, with 14 bases in between. The CDR3 has 15 amino acids. The CDR3 spells CASSRGGVAGNTIYF. The DNA for the CDR3 is TGTGCCAGCAGCCGCGGGGGGGTAGCTGGAAACACCATATATTTT.

DNA for the CDR3: TGTGCCAGAAGCTGCAGGGGAAGGGATGGCTACACCTTC. Encoded protein: CARSCRGRDGYTF. This rearrangement joins TRBV5-3 to TRBJ1-2; the D gene is possibly TRBD1 (6 bases). TRBV5-3 is an ORF; its function is uncertain. This CDR3 has 13 amino acids. V was clipped by 3 bases and J by 6 bases, with 12 bases between them.

This clone has more than one count but fewer than ten. The CDR3 loop is CASTGGRGNAEQFF. Here the CDR3 DNA reads TGTGCCAGCACCGGGGGGAGGGGCAACGCTGAGCAGTTCTTC. This chain links TRBV7-2 with TRBJ2-1; 7 bases align to TRBD2. CDR3 length: 14 amino acids. V shed 7 bases, J shed 9 bases, and the junction held 12 bases outside the gene matches. Germline V gene lookup returns CDR1 SGHTA and CDR2 FQGNSA.

The J gene is TRBJ1-2, the V gene TRBV5-4; the D gene is possibly TRBD1 (6 bases). V was trimmed by 2 bases and J by 5 bases, leaving 16 bases between them. The CDR3 runs to 15 residues. In germline, CDR1 is SGHNT, CDR2 YYREEE (reference sequence). For the CDR3, the DNA is TGTGCCAGCAGCTTCCCAGGGGTGGGGATGTATGGCTACACCTTC. Protein sequence: CASSFPGVGMYGYTF.

The chain is built from TRBV27 and TRBJ2-7; 7 bases line up with TRBD1. The CDR3 covers 15 residues. Germline values: CDR1 MNHEY, CDR2 SMNVEV (reference sequence). The V segment lost 1 base and the J segment 5 bases; nucleotides outside the gene matches: 8. The CDR3 sequence is CASSLYVQGLDEQYF. The CDR3 nucleotides read TGTGCCAGCAGTTTATACGTACAGGGGTTGGACGAGCAGTACTTC.

The chain employs TRBV9 and TRBJ2-7; D might be TRBD2 (5 bases). V was shortened by 0 bases and J by 6 bases, with 10 bases between the two germline ends. The CDR3 totals 13 residues. Germline V gene data show CDR1 as SGDLS and CDR2 as YYNGEE. CDR3: CASSVDLAGEQYF. In nucleotides, the CDR3 is TGTGCCAGCAGCGTAGACCTAGCCGGCGAGCAGTACTTC.

The chain employs TRBV27 and TRBJ1-1; D remains ambiguous. V shed 4 bases and J shed 2 bases, with 11 bases lying between them. The germline V gene encodes CDR1 MNHEY and CDR2 SMNVEV (reference sequence). The CDR3 contains 14 residues. The CDR3 spells CASSSPVINTEAFF. As DNA, the CDR3 is TGTGCCAGCAGTTCCCCAGTAATTAACACTGAAGCTTTCTTT.

The CDR3 spells CASSLRGGGTGELFF. CDR3 in DNA: TGTGCCAGCAGTCTGCGGGGGGGAGGGACCGGGGAGCTGTTTTTT. The chain is built from TRBV11-2 and TRBJ2-2; 9 positions match TRBD2. V lost 6 bases and J lost 5; bases outside the gene matches: 7. CDR3 length: 15 residues. The germline CDR1 and CDR2 sequences are SGHAT and FQNNGV.

The CDR3 protein is CASTPPSVEAYEQYF. In DNA, the CDR3 is TGTGCCAGCACCCCCCCTAGCGTTGAAGCCTACGAGCAGTACTTC. This sequence joins TRBV28 and TRBJ2-7, with D maybe TRBD2 (6 bases). The CDR3 runs to 15 residues. The germline V gene has CDR1 MDHEN and CDR2 SYDVKM. The V gene lost 7 bases and the J gene lost 2 bases, with 18 bases spanning the gap.

This clone is a singleton in its sample. The chain has TRBV2 and TRBJ2-3; the match to TRBD2 covers 11 bases. CDR1 and CDR2 from the germline V gene are SNHLY and FYNNEI. This CDR3 has 15 amino acids. Losses at the gene ends were 6 bases for V and 8 bases for J; bases not matched to a gene: 10. Here the CDR3 reads CASSLGTSGQGTQYF. CDR3 nucleotides: TGTGCCAGCAGCCTAGGGACTAGCGGCCAGGGTACGCAGTATTTT.

This clone has just a few counts. The V call is TRBV10-2, the J call TRBJ2-5, with a possible D match to TRBD2 (7 bases). CDR3 length: 16 residues. Germline V gene lookup returns CDR1 WSHSY and CDR2 SAAADI. The V and J ends lost 3 bases and 3 bases respectively, with 17 bases between them. CDR3 bases: TGCGCCAGCAGTGACCGCGGGACGGGGGGCAAAGAGACCCAGTACTTC. Translating it yields CASSDRGTGGKETQYF.

CDR3 sequence (DNA): TGCGCCAGCAGCCAAGCTGCTGGCGGGAGTAGAACCGGGGAGCTGTTTTTT. Residues: CASSQAAGGSRTGELFF. The rearrangement links TRBV4-3 to TRBJ2-2; TRBD2 matches 7 bases. The germline gives CDR1 LGHNA, CDR2 YSLEER. This CDR3 is 17 amino acids long. The ends lost 1 base at V and 5 bases at J; junction bases unmatched: 10.

The rearrangement uses TRBV9 and TRBJ1-1; 8 bases align to TRBD1. The CDR3 loop spans 15 amino acids. The V gene end was trimmed by 3 bases and the J gene end by 5 bases; junction bases not matched to a gene: 9. Germline V lookup: CDR1 SGDLS, CDR2 YYNGEE. The CDR3 region is CASSARTGPRTEAFF. The CDR3 DNA reads as TGTGCCAGCAGCGCACGGACAGGGCCCAGAACTGAAGCTTTCTTT. Based on the CDR3 plus reference TRBV9 and TRBJ1-1, the full variable domain is DSGVTQTPKHLITATGQRVTLRCSPRSGDLSVYWYQQSLDQGLQFLIQYYNGEERAKGNILERFSAQQFPDLHSELNLSSLELGDSALYFCASSARTGPRTEAFFGQGTRLTVV.